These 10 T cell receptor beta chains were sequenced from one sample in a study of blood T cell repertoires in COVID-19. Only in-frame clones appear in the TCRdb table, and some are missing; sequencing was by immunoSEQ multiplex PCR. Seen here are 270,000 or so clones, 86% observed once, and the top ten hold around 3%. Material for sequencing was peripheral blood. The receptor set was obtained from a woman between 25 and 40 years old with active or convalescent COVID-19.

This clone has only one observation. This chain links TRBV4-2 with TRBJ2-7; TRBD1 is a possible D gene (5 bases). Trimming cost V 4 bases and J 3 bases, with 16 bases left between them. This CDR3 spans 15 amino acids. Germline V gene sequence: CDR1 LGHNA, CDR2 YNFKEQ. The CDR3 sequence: CASSLTNLQGYEQYF. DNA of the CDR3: TGTGCCAGCAGCCTCACGAACCTCCAGGGCTACGAGCAGTACTTC.

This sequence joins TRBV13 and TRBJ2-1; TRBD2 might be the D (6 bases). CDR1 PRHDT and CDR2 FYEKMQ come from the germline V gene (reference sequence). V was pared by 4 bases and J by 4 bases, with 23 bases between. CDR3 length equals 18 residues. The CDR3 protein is CASSSTGTVGSVYNEQFF. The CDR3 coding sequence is TGTGCCAGCAGCTCTACCGGGACTGTGGGCTCCGTATACAATGAGCAGTTCTTC.

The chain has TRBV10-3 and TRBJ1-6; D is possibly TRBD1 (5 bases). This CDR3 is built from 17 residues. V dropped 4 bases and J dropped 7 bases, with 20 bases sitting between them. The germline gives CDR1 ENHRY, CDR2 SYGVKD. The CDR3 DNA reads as TGTGCCATCAGTGGGGGGGTAGCCTTCGGTGGGAATTCACCCCTCCACTTT. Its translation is CAISGGVAFGGNSPLHF.

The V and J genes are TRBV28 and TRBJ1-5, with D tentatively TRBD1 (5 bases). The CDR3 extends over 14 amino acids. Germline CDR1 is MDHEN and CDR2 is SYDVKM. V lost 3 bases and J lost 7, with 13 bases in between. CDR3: CASSLGGLIQPQHF. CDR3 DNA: TGTGCCAGCAGTTTGGGGGGACTCATCCAGCCCCAGCATTTT.

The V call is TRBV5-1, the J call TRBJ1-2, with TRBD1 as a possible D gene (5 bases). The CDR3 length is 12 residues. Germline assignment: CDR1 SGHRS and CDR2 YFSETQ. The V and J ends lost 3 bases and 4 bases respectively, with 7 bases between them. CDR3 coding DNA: TGCGCCAGCAGCTCGGACACCTATGGCTACACCTTC. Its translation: CASSSDTYGYTF.

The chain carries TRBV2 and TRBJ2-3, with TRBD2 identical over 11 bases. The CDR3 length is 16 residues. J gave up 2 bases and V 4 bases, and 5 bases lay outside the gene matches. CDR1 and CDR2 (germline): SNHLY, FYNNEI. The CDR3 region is CASSAPSGGTTDTQYF. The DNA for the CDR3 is TGTGCCAGCAGTGCCCCTAGCGGGGGGACCACAGATACGCAGTATTTT.

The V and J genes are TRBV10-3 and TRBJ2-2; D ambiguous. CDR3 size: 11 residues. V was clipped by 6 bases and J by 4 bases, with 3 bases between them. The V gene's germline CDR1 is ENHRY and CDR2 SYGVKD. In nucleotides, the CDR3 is TGTGCCATCAGGAGCACCGGGGAGCTGTTTTTT. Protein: CAIRSTGELFF.

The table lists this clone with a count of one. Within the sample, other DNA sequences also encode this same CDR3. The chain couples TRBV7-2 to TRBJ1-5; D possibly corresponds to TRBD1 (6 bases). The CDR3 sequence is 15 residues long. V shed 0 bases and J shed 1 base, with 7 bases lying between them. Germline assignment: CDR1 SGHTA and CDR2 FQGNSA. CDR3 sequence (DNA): TGTGCCAGCAGCTTAGCAGGGGGAAGCAATCAGCCCCAGCATTTT. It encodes CASSLAGGSNQPQHF.

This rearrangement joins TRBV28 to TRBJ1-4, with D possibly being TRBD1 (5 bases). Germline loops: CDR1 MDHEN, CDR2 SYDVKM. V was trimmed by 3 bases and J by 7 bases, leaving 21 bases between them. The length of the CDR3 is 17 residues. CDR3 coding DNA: TGTGCCAGCAGTTTCTTGACCATGGGGGGGTCGAGTGAAAAACTGTTTTTT. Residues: CASSFLTMGGSSEKLFF.

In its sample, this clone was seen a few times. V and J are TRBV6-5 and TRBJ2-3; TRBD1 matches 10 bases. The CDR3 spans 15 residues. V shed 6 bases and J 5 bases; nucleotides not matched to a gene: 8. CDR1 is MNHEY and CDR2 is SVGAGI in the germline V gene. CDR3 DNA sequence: TGTGCCAGCAGCGTTGGGACAGGGGAAGTAGATACGCAGTATTTT. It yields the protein CASSVGTGEVDTQYF.